Below, one T cell receptor (beta chain) is given with its context. Its antigen is as yet unknown. V was pared by 5 bases and J by 0 bases, with 10 bases of the junction left unmatched. This CDR3 has 17 amino acids. This specimen belongs to a study of Graves' ophthalmopathy and Graves' hyperthyroidism. Overall study findings and caveats: Among expanded thyroid clonotypes above 0.001 frequency, most also occurred in blood. Distinction of ophthalmopathy from stable hyperthyroidism by a 13-signature model reached almost 90% sensitivity and 81.08% specificity.

Beta-chain TCR CDR3 regions were amplified from RNA transcripts. Scientists carried out first-round RT-PCR using HTBI primers and then a second-round multiplex PCR. TCRdb called the multiplex PCR reads again in MiXCR, with one record for every CDR3 protein. This sample carries roughly 230,000 distinct CDR3 sequences, around a fifth of them seen once, and the ten largest clones take around 40%. The TCR was taken from a woman aged 50 to 60 with Graves' ophthalmopathy. Sequenced: peripheral blood. The chain carries TRBV12-3 or TRBV12-4 and TRBJ1-1; 9 nucleotides match TRBD1. The CDR3 region has the DNA TGTGCCAGCAGTCCCGGGACAGGGACCGCCATGAACACTGAAGCTTTCTTT. This encodes CASSPGTGTAMNTEAFF.